A selection of T cell receptor beta chains follows, all from one sample in a study of cytomegalovirus exposure and HLA in healthy donors. TCRdb keeps only in-frame clones here, not all; method: immunoSEQ multiplex PCR. The table has roughly 200,000 clones, less than 85% seen once. The source material was PBMCs. The source of these receptors is a young man in good health and CMV-seronegative. Both conserved end residues are part of each CDR3. A D gene is named only where the DNA matches it firmly. Size is stated for part of the rows, as once, few or many counts, or as a class when the clone is expanded.

clone size: -; V gene: TRBV29-1; J gene: TRBJ1-2; D gene: TRBD1; CDR3 length: 15; CDR3 DNA: TGCAGCGTTGTCGGGACAGGGGTAGCTAACTATGGCTACACCTTC; CDR3 protein: CSVVGTGVANYGYTF
clone size: -; V gene: TRBV19; J gene: TRBJ2-6; D gene: -; CDR3 length: 16; CDR3 DNA: TGTGCCAGTACAGGGGTCCCAAACTCTGGGGCCAACGTCCTGACTTTC; CDR3 protein: CASTGVPNSGANVLTF
clone size: -; V gene: TRBV27; J gene: TRBJ2-3; D gene: TRBD2; CDR3 length: 17; CDR3 DNA: TGTGCCAGCACCCCAGGACTAGCGGGGATATCCACAGATACGCAGTATTTT; CDR3 protein: CASTPGLAGISTDTQYF
clone size: -; V gene: TRBV2; J gene: TRBJ1-5; D gene: TRBD1; CDR3 length: 15; CDR3 DNA: TGTGCCAGCAGCCAGGGGGGATCGGAAAATCAGCCCCAGCATTTT; CDR3 protein: CASSQGGSENQPQHF
clone size: -; V gene: TRBV7-2; J gene: TRBJ1-5; D gene: -; CDR3 length: 12; CDR3 DNA: TGTGCCAGCAGCTTATCACGGCAGCCCCAGCATTTT; CDR3 protein: CASSLSRQPQHF
clone size: -; V gene: TRBV21-1; J gene: TRBJ1-4; D gene: -; CDR3 length: 16; CDR3 DNA: TGTGCCAGCAGCAAATCTAGGGCCAGGGTAGGTGAAAAACTGTTTTTT; CDR3 protein: CASSKSRARVGEKLFF
clone size: -; V gene: TRBV5-8; J gene: TRBJ2-7; D gene: -; CDR3 length: 12; CDR3 DNA: TGTGCCAGCAGCTTCCCGGGGTACGAGCAGTACTTC; CDR3 protein: CASSFPGYEQYF
clone size: once; V gene: TRBV14; J gene: TRBJ2-1; D gene: -; CDR3 length: 13; CDR3 DNA: TGTGCCAGCAGCCAAGATTGGAGAAGAGAGCAGTTCTTC; CDR3 protein: CASSQDWRREQFF
clone size: -; V gene: TRBV30; J gene: TRBJ1-6; D gene: -; CDR3 length: 15; CDR3 DNA: TGTGCCTGGAGTATCCGACAGCCGTATAATTCACCCCTCCACTTT; CDR3 protein: CAWSIRQPYNSPLHF
clone size: few; V gene: TRBV10-3; J gene: TRBJ2-3; D gene: TRBD2; CDR3 length: 17; CDR3 DNA: TGTGCCATCAGTGAGGTGGTAGGGCGGGAGCCCTTAGATACGCAGTATTTT; CDR3 protein: CAISEVVGREPLDTQYF
clone size: -; V gene: TRBV7-9; J gene: TRBJ2-1; D gene: -; CDR3 length: 8; CDR3 DNA: TGTGCCAGCAGCTCGGTGTTCTTC; CDR3 protein: CASSSVFF
clone size: -; V gene: TRBV7-2; J gene: TRBJ2-5; D gene: -; CDR3 length: 13; CDR3 DNA: TGTGCCAGCAGCTTTCTCTACGGGGAGACCCAGTACTTC; CDR3 protein: CASSFLYGETQYF
clone size: once; V gene: TRBV11-2; J gene: TRBJ2-3; D gene: -; CDR3 length: 15; CDR3 DNA: TGTGCCAGCAGCTTAGCGGGAACTAGCACAGATACGCAGTATTTT; CDR3 protein: CASSLAGTSTDTQYF
clone size: few; V gene: TRBV7-7; J gene: TRBJ2-1; D gene: TRBD1; CDR3 length: 16; CDR3 DNA: TGTGCTAGCAGCTCCCTCCCGACAGGGCCGTACAATGAGCAGTTCTTC; CDR3 protein: CASSSLPTGPYNEQFF
clone size: -; V gene: TRBV30; J gene: TRBJ2-3; D gene: TRBD1; CDR3 length: 13; CDR3 DNA: TGTGCCTGGGGGACAGGGGACACAGATACGCAGTATTTT; CDR3 protein: CAWGTGDTDTQYF
clone size: -; V gene: TRBV7-2; J gene: TRBJ2-7; D gene: TRBD2; CDR3 length: 15; CDR3 DNA: TGTGCCAGCAGAGATAGCGGGGGGGATAGGTACGAGCAGTACTTC; CDR3 protein: CASRDSGGDRYEQYF
clone size: -; V gene: TRBV19; J gene: TRBJ1-5; D gene: TRBD1; CDR3 length: 17; CDR3 DNA: TGTGCCAGTACCCCTCGGGACAGGGGGCGCAGCAATCAGCCCCAGCATTTT; CDR3 protein: CASTPRDRGRSNQPQHF
clone size: -; V gene: TRBV9; J gene: TRBJ2-4; D gene: -; CDR3 length: 14; CDR3 DNA: TGTGCCAGCAGCGGGGCCCAGGACAAAAACATTCAGTACTTC; CDR3 protein: CASSGAQDKNIQYF
clone size: -; V gene: TRBV11-3; J gene: TRBJ2-7; D gene: -; CDR3 length: 12; CDR3 DNA: TGTGCCAGCAGCGGGAGTTCCTACGAGCAGTACTTC; CDR3 protein: CASSGSSYEQYF
clone size: -; V gene: TRBV2; J gene: TRBJ1-5; D gene: TRBD1; CDR3 length: 14; CDR3 DNA: TGTGCCAGCAGAGGGGACAGAGAGAATCAGCCCCAGCATTTT; CDR3 protein: CASRGDRENQPQHF
clone size: few; V gene: TRBV6-1; J gene: TRBJ1-5; D gene: -; CDR3 length: 14; CDR3 DNA: TGTGCCAGCAACGTCCTCGCGACAAGTCAGCCCCAGCATTTT; CDR3 protein: CASNVLATSQPQHF
clone size: -; V gene: TRBV21-1; J gene: TRBJ2-7; D gene: -; CDR3 length: 8; CDR3 DNA: TGTGCCAGCCAGAAGCAGTACTTC; CDR3 protein: CASQKQYF
clone size: -; V gene: TRBV9; J gene: TRBJ2-7; D gene: -; CDR3 length: 15; CDR3 DNA: TGTGCCAGCAGCGTAACGCCCGGGGGATACTACGAGCAGTACTTC; CDR3 protein: CASSVTPGGYYEQYF
clone size: -; V gene: TRBV6-1; J gene: TRBJ2-7; D gene: -; CDR3 length: 17; CDR3 DNA: TGTGCCAGCAGTGAAGAAGCCCCTATACAGGGCCCCTACGAGCAGTACTTC; CDR3 protein: CASSEEAPIQGPYEQYF
clone size: -; V gene: TRBV21-1; J gene: TRBJ2-2; D gene: -; CDR3 length: 21; CDR3 DNA: TGTGCCAGCAGTCCCCGCGGGGACGGGACAGGGGTTTCGGTTAACACCGGGGAGCTGTTTTTT; CDR3 protein: CASSPRGDGTGVSVNTGELFF
clone size: once; V gene: TRBV5-4; J gene: TRBJ1-2; D gene: TRBD1; CDR3 length: 14; CDR3 DNA: TGTGCCAGCAGCTTTGACAGGGGTAGCTATGGCTACACCTTC; CDR3 protein: CASSFDRGSYGYTF
clone size: -; V gene: TRBV27; J gene: TRBJ1-1; D gene: TRBD1; CDR3 length: 12; CDR3 DNA: TGTGCCAGCAGTTCGGGGGACAGAAAAGCTTTCTTT; CDR3 protein: CASSSGDRKAFF
clone size: once; V gene: TRBV5-4; J gene: TRBJ2-1; D gene: -; CDR3 length: 16; CDR3 DNA: TGTGCCAGCAGCTCCGGGACTCCGGGAGCCTACAATGAGCAGTTCTTC; CDR3 protein: CASSSGTPGAYNEQFF
clone size: -; V gene: TRBV19; J gene: TRBJ2-7; D gene: TRBD1; CDR3 length: 13; CDR3 DNA: TGTGCCAGTATGGGGGACAGGGGCTACGAGCAGTACTTC; CDR3 protein: CASMGDRGYEQYF
clone size: -; V gene: TRBV5-1; J gene: TRBJ1-2; D gene: TRBD1; CDR3 length: 13; CDR3 DNA: TGCGCCAGCAGCCGAGACAGGGTTAGTGGCTACACCTTC; CDR3 protein: CASSRDRVSGYTF
clone size: -; V gene: TRBV5-6; J gene: TRBJ1-4; D gene: TRBD1; CDR3 length: 13; CDR3 DNA: TGTGCCAGCAGCTTGGGACAGGGTGAAAAACTGTTTTTT; CDR3 protein: CASSLGQGEKLFF
clone size: -; V gene: TRBV30; J gene: TRBJ1-1; D gene: -; CDR3 length: 11; CDR3 DNA: TGTGCCTGGAGTAGACTCTCTGAAGCTTTCTTT; CDR3 protein: CAWSRLSEAFF
clone size: -; V gene: TRBV10-2; J gene: TRBJ2-7; D gene: TRBD2; CDR3 length: 14; CDR3 DNA: TGCGCCAGCAGGAGAAGCGGGAGATCCGACGAGCAGTACTTC; CDR3 protein: CASRRSGRSDEQYF
clone size: -; V gene: TRBV6-5; J gene: TRBJ1-2; D gene: TRBD1; CDR3 length: 15; CDR3 DNA: TGTGCCAGCAGTTACTCGCAAGGACAGGGCTATGGCTACACCTTC; CDR3 protein: CASSYSQGQGYGYTF
clone size: -; V gene: TRBV10-2; J gene: TRBJ1-1; D gene: TRBD1; CDR3 length: 20; CDR3 DNA: TGCGCCAGCAGTGGCCCGGGACAGGCGGGACGAATTACGGAGAACACTGAAGCTTTCTTT; CDR3 protein: CASSGPGQAGRITENTEAFF
clone size: -; V gene: TRBV5-5; J gene: TRBJ1-2; D gene: TRBD1; CDR3 length: 14; CDR3 DNA: TGTGCCAGCAGCTGGTCGACAGGGGACTATGGCTACACCTTC; CDR3 protein: CASSWSTGDYGYTF
clone size: few; V gene: TRBV7-9; J gene: TRBJ1-6; D gene: TRBD1; CDR3 length: 14; CDR3 DNA: TGTGCCAGCAGCTGGGACAGGGGTAATTCACCCCTCCACTTT; CDR3 protein: CASSWDRGNSPLHF
clone size: -; V gene: TRBV6-1; J gene: TRBJ2-1; D gene: -; CDR3 length: 11; CDR3 DNA: TGTGCCAGCAGGGACTTGCTAGGGCAGTTCTTC; CDR3 protein: CASRDLLGQFF